One and the same sample provided the 18 T cell receptor beta chains below, sequenced in a study of cytomegalovirus exposure and HLA in healthy donors. Primers for the PCR totalled 60 Vbeta and 13 Jbeta. Profiling relied on immunoSEQ multiplex PCR, and the TCRdb table lists in-frame clones only, not all of them. The sample contains some 160,000 clones, around 78% of which appear only once. Specimen: PBMCs. These receptors were collected from a man aged 35-49 years in good health and CMV-seronegative.

The genes are TRBV11-2 and TRBJ1-2; D ambiguous. Trimming cost V 1 base and J 3 bases, with 9 bases left between them. The CDR3 sequence is 14 residues long. Germline V gene lookup returns CDR1 SGHAT and CDR2 FQNNGV. CDR3 region: CASSLAPTDYGYTF. DNA for the CDR3: TGTGCCAGCAGCTTAGCCCCCACAGACTATGGCTACACCTTC.

In its sample, this clone was seen once. The chain uses TRBV28 and TRBJ2-1; 7 bases agree with TRBD2. V was clipped by 8 bases and J by 4 bases; unmatched bases: 8. The germline gives CDR1 MDHEN, CDR2 SYDVKM. The CDR3 length is 14 residues. CDR3 nucleotide sequence: TGTGCCAGCTCGACCGCTAGCGGATACAATGAGCAGTTCTTC. Its protein product is CASSTASGYNEQFF.

The chain recombines TRBV28 with TRBJ2-7; 9 bases fit TRBD2. This CDR3 is 14 amino acids long. Trimming took 7 bases from V and 0 from J; bases not matched to a gene: 4. Per the germline V gene, CDR1 is MDHEN and CDR2 is SYDVKM. The CDR3 loop is CASTRGGGSYEQYF. In nucleotides, the CDR3 is TGTGCCAGCACCCGCGGGGGGGGCTCCTACGAGCAGTACTTC.

The chain links TRBV7-2 to TRBJ1-2; TRBD1 agrees at 8 bases. This CDR3 is built from 15 residues. CDR1 and CDR2 from the germline V gene are SGHTA and FQGNSA. With V trimmed by 2 bases and J by 8 bases, 10 bases remained unmatched. The CDR3 protein is CASSLSRGRSEGYTF. The CDR3 bases are TGTGCCAGCAGCTTATCCAGGGGGCGCTCCGAAGGCTACACCTTC.

The V and J genes are TRBV7-8 and TRBJ1-1; 7 bases are shared with TRBD1. Germline trimming cut 5 bases from V and 1 base from J; bases unmatched to any gene: 4. This CDR3 contains 14 residues. Looked up from germline, CDR1 is SGHVS and CDR2 is FQNEAQ. The CDR3 bases are TGTGCCAGCAGCCCGCGGGACAGGAACACTGAAGCTTTCTTT. Translating it yields CASSPRDRNTEAFF.

This rearrangement joins TRBV27 to TRBJ1-5; D is unresolved. CDR3 length: 13 amino acids. The V gene lost 6 bases and the J gene lost 0 bases, with 6 bases spanning the gap. Germline lookup yields CDR1 MNHEY and CDR2 SMNVEV (reference sequence). In nucleotides, the CDR3 is TGTGCCAGCAGCGGGTATAGCAATCAGCCCCAGCATTTT. Protein: CASSGYSNQPQHF.

The chain uses TRBV4-2 and TRBJ2-2, with unresolved D. The CDR3 is made up of 15 amino acids. Deletions cut 4 bases from V and 0 bases from J, with 9 bases between. The germline V gene has CDR1 LGHNA and CDR2 YNFKEQ. The CDR3 sequence is CASSPGSANTGELFF. The CDR3 region has the DNA TGTGCCAGCAGCCCGGGTTCCGCGAACACCGGGGAGCTGTTTTTT.

The rearrangement uses TRBV9 and TRBJ2-3, with 9 bases that match TRBD1. V lost 4 bases to trimming and J lost 5 bases; unmatched junction nucleotides: 14. Germline V gene lookup returns CDR1 SGDLS and CDR2 YYNGEE. The CDR3 totals 17 residues. CDR3 sequence reads: CASSPLGRTGAIDTQYF. For the CDR3, the DNA is TGTGCCAGCAGCCCCCTTGGAAGGACAGGGGCGATAGATACGCAGTATTTT.

V and J are TRBV27 and TRBJ1-5, with D possibly TRBD1 on 6 matching bases. CDR1 is MNHEY, CDR2 SMNVEV, per germline (reference sequence). This CDR3 contains 14 residues. With 2 bases removed from V and 14 bases from J, the gap between germline ends came to 19 bases. The CDR3 loop is CASSLQDRGVGEHF. Here the CDR3 DNA reads TGTGCCAGCAGTTTACAGGACAGAGGGGTGGGGGAGCATTTT.

This CDR3 reads CASSIWRQGANTQYF. In DNA, the CDR3 is TGTGCCAGTAGTATCTGGCGGCAGGGGGCGAATACGCAGTATTTT. The V gene is TRBV19, the J gene TRBJ2-3, with TRBD1 matching 8 bases. The CDR3 spans 15 residues. Germline lookup yields CDR1 LNHDA and CDR2 SQIVND (reference sequence). Trimming cost V 3 bases and J 7 bases; bases outside gene matches: 9.

This clone was detected only a few times. The chain employs TRBV6-5 and TRBJ1-5, with a weak D call TRBD1 (5 bases). CDR1 is MNHEY and CDR2 is SVGAGI in the germline V gene. Trimming shortened V by 5 bases and J by 4 bases, and 15 bases separated the two germline ends. This CDR3 spans 15 amino acids. The CDR3 sequence is CASSTLGGLNQPQHF. Written as DNA, the CDR3 is TGTGCCAGCAGTACCCTGGGGGGTCTGAATCAGCCCCAGCATTTT.

This rearrangement joins TRBV6-1 to TRBJ1-5; D remains ambiguous. Between the trimmed V and J ends, which lost 2 bases and 1 base, there was a span of 3 bases. This CDR3 is built from 13 residues. Germline V gene data show CDR1 as MNHNS and CDR2 as SASEGT. CDR3 residues: CASSETSNQPQHF. The CDR3 DNA sequence: TGTGCCAGCAGTGAAACAAGCAATCAGCCCCAGCATTTT.

This clone was counted a few times. CDR3 amino acids: CASSRGSNQPQHF. Here the CDR3 DNA reads TGTGCCAGCTCCCGGGGGAGCAATCAGCCCCAGCATTTT. V and J are TRBV18 and TRBJ1-5, with D possibly matching TRBD1 (5 bases). This CDR3 is 13 amino acids long. The ends were cut back, 6 bases at V and 1 base at J, with 7 bases in the middle. The germline CDR1 and CDR2 sequences are KGHSH and LQKENI.

Concerning this clone itself: A read error may account for a junction end that differs from germline. The gene calls are TRBV5-4 and TRBJ2-2; 11 positions match TRBD1. Germline lookup yields CDR1 SGHNT and CDR2 YYREEE (reference sequence). The CDR3 extends over 16 amino acids. CDR3 amino acids: CASSAPGQGVTEELFF. The CDR3 coding sequence is TGTGCCAGCAGCGCTCCGGGACAGGGGGTGACCGAGGAGCTGTTTTTT.

The chain uses TRBV2 and TRBJ2-1; possible D gene TRBD2, 5 bases. The germline V and J ends were trimmed by 3 bases and 0 bases, with 18 bases remaining between them. Germline V gene data show CDR1 as SNHLY and CDR2 as FYNNEI. The CDR3 is made up of 18 amino acids. CDR3 protein: CASSDQTGIFNSYNEQFF. Written as DNA, the CDR3 is TGTGCCAGCAGTGATCAAACGGGAATCTTCAACTCCTACAATGAGCAGTTCTTC.

The V gene is TRBV5-1, the J gene TRBJ1-1; D gene uncertain. The CDR3 has 14 amino acids. CDR1 is SGHRS, CDR2 YFSETQ, per germline. Trimming removed 2 bases at V and 0 bases at J, with 8 bases between. The CDR3: CASSFADLNTEAFF. The CDR3, as DNA: TGCGCCAGCAGCTTCGCAGATTTGAACACTGAAGCTTTCTTT. Full variable domain (rest looked up from reference TRBV5-1 and TRBJ1-1): KAGVTQTPRYLIKTRGQQVTLSCSPISGHRSVSWYQQTPGQGLQFLFEYFSETQRNKGNFPGRFSGRQFSNSRSEMNVSTLELGDSALYLCASSFADLNTEAFFGQGTRLTVV.

This chain uses TRBV5-8 with TRBJ1-5, with D tentatively TRBD1 (6 bases). The CDR3 has 16 amino acids. Germline assignment: CDR1 SGHTS and CDR2 YDEGEE. V lost 4 bases, J lost 2 bases, and 16 bases lay in between. The CDR3 spells CASSLYRAQGNQPQHF. CDR3 in DNA: TGTGCCAGCAGCCTCTACAGGGCCCAGGGCAATCAGCCCCAGCATTTT.

This clone was seen a few times. The chain employs TRBV19 and TRBJ2-1; 14 bases fit TRBD2. Germline assignment: CDR1 LNHDA and CDR2 SQIVND (reference sequence). The CDR3 spans 16 residues. Losses at the gene ends were 7 bases for V and 7 bases for J; bases not matched to a gene: 9. CDR3 nucleotides: TGTGCCAGTAAAATGGGGACTAGCGGGAGTAGGAATGAGCAGTTCTTC. Translation: CASKMGTSGSRNEQFF.